The clone carrying this TCR beta chain was observed many times. These data come from a study of regulatory T cells in long-lasting Graves disease. Whole-study context: Antithyroid drugs had been taken under 3 months by newly diagnosed Graves' patients.

Arm-PCR of CDR3 regions with iRepertoire HTBI primers generated TCR beta libraries. TCRdb fed the multiplex PCR reads into MiXCR, producing one record per CDR3 protein. The sample holds 400,000 to 500,000 distinct CDR3 sequences, approximately 15% seen once. Time point in this sample: newly diagnosed GD, antithyroid drugs for less than 3 months. RNA isolated from PBMCs was used to make the TCR library. V was trimmed by 5 bases and J by 7 bases, leaving 12 bases between them. Germline V gives CDR1 DFQATT, CDR2 SNEGSKA (reference sequence). The length of the CDR3 is 12 residues. These data were also filed under a second study, of T cells in Graves' hyperthyroidism and ophthalmopathy.

The receptor's source is a woman aged 40 to 50 with Graves disease. The J gene is TRBJ2-1, the V gene TRBV20-1; D unclear. The source material was peripheral blood mononuclear cells (PBMCs), sampled at new diagnosis, from a patient treated with antithyroid drugs. The CDR3 DNA follows: TGCAGTGCTCATCCGACTGGGAATGAGCAGTTCTTC. Translated, it gives CSAHPTGNEQFF.